Presented here are 9 T cell receptor beta chains from one specimen sequenced in a study of T-cell memory formation after mild COVID-19. MiXCR was run by TCRdb on the 5' RACE reads, yielding one entry per CDR3 protein. The sample holds about 400,000 distinct CDR3 sequences, approximately 25% seen once. The sequenced sample was PBMCs or a T cell subset sorted from them (not recorded which). These TCRs come from an adult woman who had mild COVID-19 (a few samples of this study predate the infection). Cell type and time point are not known.

Only a few counts were recorded for this clonotype. The rearrangement joins TRBV7-2 to TRBJ2-1, with TRBD2 identical over 9 bases. V was clipped by 2 bases and J by 0 bases; unmatched bases: 5. From germline, CDR1 is SGHTA and CDR2 FQGNSA. The CDR3 totals 17 residues. The CDR3 here is CASSLQAGGSSYNEQFF. The CDR3 bases are TGTGCCAGCAGCTTACAAGCGGGAGGCAGCTCCTACAATGAGCAGTTCTTC. The full variable domain, rest sourced from reference TRBV7-2 and TRBJ2-1, is GAGVSQSPSNKVTEKGKDVELRCDPISGHTALYWYRQSLGQGLEFLIYFQGNSAPDKSGLPSDRFSAERTGGSVSTLTIQRTQQEDSAVYLCASSLQAGGSSYNEQFFGPGTRLTVL.

This clonotype was seen only a few times. This chain links TRBV11-2 with TRBJ2-7, with D perhaps TRBD1 or TRBD2 (6 bases each). V was shortened by 7 bases and J by 0 bases, with 10 bases between the two germline ends. Germline V gene data show CDR1 as SGHAT and CDR2 as FQNNGV. This CDR3 spans 13 amino acids. The CDR3 here is CASKGGTSYEQYF. The CDR3 DNA follows: TGTGCCAGCAAAGGGGGGACCTCCTACGAGCAGTACTTC.

This clonotype was observed a few times. The chain recombines TRBV12-3 or TRBV12-4 with TRBJ1-2, with D tentatively TRBD1 (6 bases). The CDR3 length is 13 residues. Trimming removed 3 bases from V and 8 bases from J, with 13 bases in between. The CDR3 protein is CASSFSEGVGYTF. The CDR3 nucleotides read TGTGCCAGCAGTTTCTCAGAGGGGGTGGGCTACACCTTC.

The CDR3 region is CANASGELFF. The CDR3 bases are TGCGCCAACGCTTCCGGGGAGCTGTTTTTT. The J gene is TRBJ2-2, the V gene TRBV5-1; D gene ambiguous. V shed 9 bases and J shed 6 bases, with 6 bases lying between them. The V gene's germline CDR1 is SGHRS and CDR2 YFSETQ. The CDR3 totals 10 residues.

This chain uses TRBV4-1 with TRBJ2-3; no clear D gene. This CDR3 is 16 amino acids long. V was shortened by 6 bases and J by 2 bases, with 18 bases between the two germline ends. Germline lookup yields CDR1 MGHRA and CDR2 YSYEKL. The CDR3 region is CASSPRTETLTDTQYF. CDR3 nucleotides: TGCGCCAGCAGTCCTCGGACGGAAACCCTCACAGATACGCAGTATTTT.

This clonotype was found many times. The chain recombines TRBV12-3 or TRBV12-4 with TRBJ1-2; no firm D call. The CDR3 has 16 amino acids. Between the trimmed V and J ends, which lost 3 bases and 6 bases, there was a span of 20 bases. The CDR3 here is CASSFTLGLGQNGYTF. The CDR3 DNA sequence: TGTGCCAGCAGTTTCACCCTGGGCCTTGGCCAGAATGGCTACACCTTC.

This clonotype came up a few times. The V gene is TRBV12-3 or TRBV12-4, the J gene TRBJ1-1; 7 nucleotides match TRBD1. The CDR3 length is 14 residues. V was pared by 6 bases and J by 0 bases, with 4 bases of the junction left unmatched. DNA of the CDR3: TGTGCCAGCAGGACTGGGACAGTGAACACTGAAGCTTTCTTT. Residues: CASRTGTVNTEAFF.

The rearrangement links TRBV4-1 to TRBJ2-3; 8 bases are shared with TRBD2. The CDR3 contains 14 residues. Trimming removed 5 bases from V and 6 bases from J; junction bases left unmatched: 7. From germline, CDR1 is MGHRA and CDR2 YSYEKL. The CDR3: CASSGGGSPDTQYF. CDR3 DNA sequence: TGCGCCAGCAGCGGCGGGGGGTCCCCCGATACGCAGTATTTT.

The chain is built from TRBV7-8 and TRBJ2-5; 8 bases are shared with TRBD2. This CDR3 spans 16 amino acids. The junction had 12 bases not matched to a gene; V was cut back by 5 bases and J by 4 bases. Looked up from germline, CDR1 is SGHVS and CDR2 is FQNEAQ. The CDR3 is CASSKGLVESSETQYF. The CDR3 bases are TGTGCCAGCAGCAAGGGACTAGTTGAGAGTTCAGAGACCCAGTACTTC.